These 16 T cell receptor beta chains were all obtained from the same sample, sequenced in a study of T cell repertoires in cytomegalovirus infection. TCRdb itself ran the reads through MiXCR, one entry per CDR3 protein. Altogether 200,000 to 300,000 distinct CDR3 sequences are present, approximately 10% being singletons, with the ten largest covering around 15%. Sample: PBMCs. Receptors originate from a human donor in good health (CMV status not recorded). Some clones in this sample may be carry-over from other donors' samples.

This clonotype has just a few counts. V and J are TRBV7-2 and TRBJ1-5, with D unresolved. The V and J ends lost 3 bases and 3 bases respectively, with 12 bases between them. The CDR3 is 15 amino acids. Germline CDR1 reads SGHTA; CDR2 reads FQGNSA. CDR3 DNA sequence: TGTGCCAGCAGCTTGGTAGGGAACCCCAATCAGCCCCAGCATTTT. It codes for CASSLVGNPNQPQHF.

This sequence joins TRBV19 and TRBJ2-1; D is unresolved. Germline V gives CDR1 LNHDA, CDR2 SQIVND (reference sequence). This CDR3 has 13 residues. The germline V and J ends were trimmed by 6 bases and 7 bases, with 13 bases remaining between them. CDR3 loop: CASRVDGRNEQFF. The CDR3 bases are TGTGCCAGTAGGGTAGACGGCCGAAATGAGCAGTTCTTC.

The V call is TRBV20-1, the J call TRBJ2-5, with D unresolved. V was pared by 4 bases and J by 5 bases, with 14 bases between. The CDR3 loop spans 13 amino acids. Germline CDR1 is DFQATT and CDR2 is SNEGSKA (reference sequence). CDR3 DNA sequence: TGCAGTGCTAAGAACATGCAGCTGGAGACCCAGTACTTC. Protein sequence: CSAKNMQLETQYF.

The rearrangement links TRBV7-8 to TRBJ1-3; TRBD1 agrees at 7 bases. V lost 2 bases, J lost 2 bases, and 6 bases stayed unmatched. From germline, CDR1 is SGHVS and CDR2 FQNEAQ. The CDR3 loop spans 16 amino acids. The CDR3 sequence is CASSLTRTGPGNTIYF. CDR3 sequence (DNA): TGTGCCAGCAGCTTAACCAGGACAGGTCCTGGAAACACCATATATTTT.

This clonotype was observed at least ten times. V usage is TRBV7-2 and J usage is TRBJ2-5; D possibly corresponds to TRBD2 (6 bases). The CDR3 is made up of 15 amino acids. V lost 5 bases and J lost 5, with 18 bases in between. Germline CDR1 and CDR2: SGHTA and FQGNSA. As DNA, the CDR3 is TGTGCCAGCAGCCCTAGCGCCTGGTCGACGGAGACCCAGTACTTC. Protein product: CASSPSAWSTETQYF.

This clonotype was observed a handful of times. The CDR3 DNA is TGTGCCAGCAGCTTAGAAGGTGCGGCAAGTTCCCTCTACAATGAGCAGTTCTTC. Its protein product is CASSLEGAASSLYNEQFF. J is TRBJ2-1 and V is TRBV11-2; D is unresolved. Germline assignment: CDR1 SGHAT and CDR2 FQNNGV. With 0 bases removed from V and 3 bases from J, the gap between germline ends came to 18 bases. CDR3 length equals 18 residues.

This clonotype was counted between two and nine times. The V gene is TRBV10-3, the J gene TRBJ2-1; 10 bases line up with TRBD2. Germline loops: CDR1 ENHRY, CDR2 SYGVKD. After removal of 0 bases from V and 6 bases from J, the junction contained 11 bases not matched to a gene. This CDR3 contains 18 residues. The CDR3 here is CAISESRAGGQGRNEQFF. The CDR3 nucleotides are TGTGCCATCAGTGAGTCAAGAGCGGGGGGGCAGGGCCGCAATGAGCAGTTCTTC.

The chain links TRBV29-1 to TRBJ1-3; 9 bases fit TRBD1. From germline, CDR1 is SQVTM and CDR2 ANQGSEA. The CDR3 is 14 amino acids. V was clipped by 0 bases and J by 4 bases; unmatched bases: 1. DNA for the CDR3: TGCAGCGTTGAAGATGGACAGGGGGGAAACACCATATATTTT. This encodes CSVEDGQGGNTIYF.

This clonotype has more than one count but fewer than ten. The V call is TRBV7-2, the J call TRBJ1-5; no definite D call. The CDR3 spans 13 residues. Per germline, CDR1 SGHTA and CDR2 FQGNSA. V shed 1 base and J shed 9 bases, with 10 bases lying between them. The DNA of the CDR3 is TGTGCCAGCAGCTTAGAGATGCGGTCGCCCCAGCATTTT. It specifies CASSLEMRSPQHF.

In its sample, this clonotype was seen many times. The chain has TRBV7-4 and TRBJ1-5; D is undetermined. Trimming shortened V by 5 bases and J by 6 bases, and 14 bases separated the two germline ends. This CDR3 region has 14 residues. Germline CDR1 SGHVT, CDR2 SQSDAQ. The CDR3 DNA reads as TGTGCCAGCAGCGGTCTTGGTGGAGGTCAGCCCCAGCATTTT. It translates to CASSGLGGGQPQHF.

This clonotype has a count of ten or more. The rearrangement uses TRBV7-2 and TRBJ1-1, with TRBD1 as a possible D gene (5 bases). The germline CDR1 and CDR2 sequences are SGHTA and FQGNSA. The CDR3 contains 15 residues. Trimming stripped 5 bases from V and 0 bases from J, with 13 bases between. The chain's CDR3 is CASSKLLQVNTEAFF. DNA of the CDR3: TGTGCCAGCAGCAAGCTCCTACAGGTGAACACTGAAGCTTTCTTT.

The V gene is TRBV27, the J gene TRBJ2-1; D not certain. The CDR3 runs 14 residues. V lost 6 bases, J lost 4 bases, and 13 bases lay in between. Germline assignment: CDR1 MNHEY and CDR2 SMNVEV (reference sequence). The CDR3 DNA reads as TGTGCCAGCAGCAACGGGCGGAAGTACAATGAGCAGTTCTTC. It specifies CASSNGRKYNEQFF.

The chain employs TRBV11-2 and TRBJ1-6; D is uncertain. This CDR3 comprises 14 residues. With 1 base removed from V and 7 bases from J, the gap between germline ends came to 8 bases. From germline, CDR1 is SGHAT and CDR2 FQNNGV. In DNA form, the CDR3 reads TGTGCCAGCAGCTTAGGTGCTCGGAATTCACCCCTCCACTTT. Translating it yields CASSLGARNSPLHF.

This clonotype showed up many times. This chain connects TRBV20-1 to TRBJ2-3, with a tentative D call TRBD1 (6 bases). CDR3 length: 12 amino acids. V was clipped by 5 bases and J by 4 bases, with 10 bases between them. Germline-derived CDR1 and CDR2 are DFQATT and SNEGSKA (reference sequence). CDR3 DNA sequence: TGCAGTGCTCCTGACAGGCCAGATACGCAGTATTTT. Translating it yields CSAPDRPDTQYF.

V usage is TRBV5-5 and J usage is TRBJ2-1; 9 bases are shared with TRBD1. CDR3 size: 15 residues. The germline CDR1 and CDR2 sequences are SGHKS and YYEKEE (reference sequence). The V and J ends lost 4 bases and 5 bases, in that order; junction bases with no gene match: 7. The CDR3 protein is CASSHTGGRNNEQFF. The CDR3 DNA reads TGTGCCAGCAGCCACACAGGGGGCCGGAACAATGAGCAGTTCTTC.

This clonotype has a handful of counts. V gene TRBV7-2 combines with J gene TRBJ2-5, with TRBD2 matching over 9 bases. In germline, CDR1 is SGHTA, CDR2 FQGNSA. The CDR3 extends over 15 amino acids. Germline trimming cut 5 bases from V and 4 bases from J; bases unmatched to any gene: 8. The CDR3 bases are TGTGCCAGCAGCAAAACTAGCGGGTGGGCAGAGACCCAGTACTTC. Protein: CASSKTSGWAETQYF.